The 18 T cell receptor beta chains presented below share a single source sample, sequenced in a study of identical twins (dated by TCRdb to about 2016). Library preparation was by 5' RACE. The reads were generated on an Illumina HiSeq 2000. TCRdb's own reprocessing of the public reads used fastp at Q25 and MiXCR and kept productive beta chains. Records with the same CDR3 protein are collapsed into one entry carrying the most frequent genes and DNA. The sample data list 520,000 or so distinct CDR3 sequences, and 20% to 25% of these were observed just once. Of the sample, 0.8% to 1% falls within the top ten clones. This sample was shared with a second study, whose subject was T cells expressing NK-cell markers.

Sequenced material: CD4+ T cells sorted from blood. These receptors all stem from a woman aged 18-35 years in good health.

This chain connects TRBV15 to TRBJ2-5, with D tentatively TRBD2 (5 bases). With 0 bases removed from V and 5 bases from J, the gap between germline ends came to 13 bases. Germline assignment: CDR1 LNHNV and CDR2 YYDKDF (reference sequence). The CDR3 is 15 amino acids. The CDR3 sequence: CATSRDPGWEETQYF. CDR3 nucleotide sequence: TGTGCCACCAGCAGAGATCCCGGGTGGGAGGAGACCCAGTACTTC.

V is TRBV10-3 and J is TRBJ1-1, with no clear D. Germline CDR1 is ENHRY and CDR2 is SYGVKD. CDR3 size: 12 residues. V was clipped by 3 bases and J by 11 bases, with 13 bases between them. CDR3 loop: CAISDAFVGAFF. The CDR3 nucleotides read TGTGCCATCAGTGACGCTTTCGTGGGGGCTTTCTTT.

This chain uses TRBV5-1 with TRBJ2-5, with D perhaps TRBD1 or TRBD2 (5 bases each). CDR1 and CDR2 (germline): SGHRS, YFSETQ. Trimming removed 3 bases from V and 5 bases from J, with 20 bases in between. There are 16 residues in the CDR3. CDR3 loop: CASSWGITDFGETQYF. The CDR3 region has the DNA TGCGCCAGCAGCTGGGGGATCACAGACTTCGGGGAGACCCAGTACTTC. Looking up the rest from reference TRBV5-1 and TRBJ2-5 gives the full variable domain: KAGVTQTPRYLIKTRGQQVTLSCSPISGHRSVSWYQQTPGQGLQFLFEYFSETQRNKGNFPGRFSGRQFSNSRSEMNVSTLELGDSALYLCASSWGITDFGETQYFGPGTRLLVL.

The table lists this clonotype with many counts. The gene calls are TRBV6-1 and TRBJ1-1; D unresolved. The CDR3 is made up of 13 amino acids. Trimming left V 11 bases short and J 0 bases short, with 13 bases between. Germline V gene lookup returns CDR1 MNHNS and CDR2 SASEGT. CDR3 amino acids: CAAFQRVNTEAFF. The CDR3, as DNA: TGTGCCGCCTTTCAAAGAGTGAACACTGAAGCTTTCTTT.

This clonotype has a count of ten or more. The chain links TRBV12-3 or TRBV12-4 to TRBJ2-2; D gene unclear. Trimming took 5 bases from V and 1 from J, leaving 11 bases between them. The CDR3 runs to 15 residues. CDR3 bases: TGTGCCAGCAGTCAAGTCAGGCTGAACACCGGGGAGCTGTTTTTT. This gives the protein CASSQVRLNTGELFF.

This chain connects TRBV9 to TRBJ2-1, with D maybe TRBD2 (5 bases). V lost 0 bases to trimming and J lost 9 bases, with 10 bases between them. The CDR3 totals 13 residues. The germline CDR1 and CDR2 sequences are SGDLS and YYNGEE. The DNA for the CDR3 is TGTGCCAGCAGCGTAGAGGTAGCGACTGAGCAGTTCTTC. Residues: CASSVEVATEQFF.

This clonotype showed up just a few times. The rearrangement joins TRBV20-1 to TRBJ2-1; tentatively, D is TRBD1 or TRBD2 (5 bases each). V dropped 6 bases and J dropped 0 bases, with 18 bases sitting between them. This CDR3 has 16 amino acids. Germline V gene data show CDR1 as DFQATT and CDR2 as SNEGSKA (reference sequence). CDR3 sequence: CSAIGASASSYNEQFF. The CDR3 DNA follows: TGCAGTGCCATCGGGGCTTCCGCGAGCTCCTACAATGAGCAGTTCTTC.

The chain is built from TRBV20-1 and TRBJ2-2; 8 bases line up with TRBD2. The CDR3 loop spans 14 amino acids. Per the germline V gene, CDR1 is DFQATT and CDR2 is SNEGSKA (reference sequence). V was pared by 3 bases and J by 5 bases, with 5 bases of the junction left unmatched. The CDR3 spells CSARIPGGTGELFF. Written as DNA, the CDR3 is TGCAGTGCTAGGATTCCGGGGGGGACCGGGGAGCTGTTTTTT.

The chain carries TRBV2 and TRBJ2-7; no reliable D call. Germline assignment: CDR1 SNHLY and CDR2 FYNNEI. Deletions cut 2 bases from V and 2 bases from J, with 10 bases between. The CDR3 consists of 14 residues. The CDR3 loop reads CASSERSTPYEQYF. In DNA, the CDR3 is TGTGCCAGCAGTGAACGATCGACCCCCTACGAGCAGTACTTC.

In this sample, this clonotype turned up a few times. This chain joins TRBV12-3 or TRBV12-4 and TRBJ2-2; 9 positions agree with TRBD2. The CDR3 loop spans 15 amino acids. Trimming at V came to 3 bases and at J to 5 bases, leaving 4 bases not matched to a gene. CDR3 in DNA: TGTGCCAGCAGTTTCACAGCGGGGGGAACCGGGGAGCTGTTTTTT. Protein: CASSFTAGGTGELFF.

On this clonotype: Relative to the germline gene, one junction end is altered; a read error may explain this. CDR3 protein: CASSERGLNNEQFF. Here the CDR3 DNA reads TGTGCTAGCAGCGAGAGGGGACTTAACAATGAGCAGTTCTTC. The V gene is TRBV7-7, the J gene TRBJ2-1; D is possibly TRBD2 (6 bases). The germline gives CDR1 SSHAT, CDR2 FNYEAQ (reference sequence). The CDR3 runs to 14 residues.

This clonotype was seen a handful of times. CDR3 in DNA: TGTGCCACCAGCAGGTTGGACAGGGGGCTTGGTGAAGCTTTCTTT. As protein: CATSRLDRGLGEAFF. V gene TRBV15 combines with J gene TRBJ1-1, with 11 bases that match TRBD1. This CDR3 has 15 residues. The germline gives CDR1 LNHNV, CDR2 YYDKDF (reference sequence). V lost 3 bases, J lost 7 bases, and 7 bases stayed unmatched.

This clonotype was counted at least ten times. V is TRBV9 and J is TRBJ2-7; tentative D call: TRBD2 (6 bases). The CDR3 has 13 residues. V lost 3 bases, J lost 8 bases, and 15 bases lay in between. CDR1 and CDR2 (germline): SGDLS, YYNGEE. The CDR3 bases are TGTGCCAGCAGCGATGGGACTCGCGGCCAGCAGTACTTC. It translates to CASSDGTRGQQYF.

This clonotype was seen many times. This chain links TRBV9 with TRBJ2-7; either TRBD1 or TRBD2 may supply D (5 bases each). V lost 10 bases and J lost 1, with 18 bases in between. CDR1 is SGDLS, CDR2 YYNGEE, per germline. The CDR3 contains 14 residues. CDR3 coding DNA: TGTGCCTCGACCCGGGGCAGCTTGTCCTACGAGCAGTACTTC. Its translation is CASTRGSLSYEQYF.

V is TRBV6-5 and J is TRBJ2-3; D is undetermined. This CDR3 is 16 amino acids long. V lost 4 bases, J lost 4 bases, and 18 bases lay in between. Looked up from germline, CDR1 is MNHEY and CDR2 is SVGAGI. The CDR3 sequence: CASSSGYGLSADTQYF. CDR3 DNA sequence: TGTGCCAGCAGTTCCGGGTATGGCCTCTCCGCAGATACGCAGTATTTT.

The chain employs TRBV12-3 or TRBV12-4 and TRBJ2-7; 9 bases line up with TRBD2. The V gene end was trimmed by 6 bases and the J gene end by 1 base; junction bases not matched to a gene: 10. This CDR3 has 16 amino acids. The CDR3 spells CASRVGGSGGSYEQYF. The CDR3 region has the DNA TGTGCCAGCAGGGTGGGGGGCAGCGGGGGGTCCTACGAGCAGTACTTC.

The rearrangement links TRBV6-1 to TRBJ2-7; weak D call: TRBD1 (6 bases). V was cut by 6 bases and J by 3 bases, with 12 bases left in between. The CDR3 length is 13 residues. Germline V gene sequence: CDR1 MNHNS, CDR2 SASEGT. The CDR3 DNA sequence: TGTGCCAGCAGGAGGCAGGGGTTCTACGAGCAGTACTTC. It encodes CASRRQGFYEQYF.

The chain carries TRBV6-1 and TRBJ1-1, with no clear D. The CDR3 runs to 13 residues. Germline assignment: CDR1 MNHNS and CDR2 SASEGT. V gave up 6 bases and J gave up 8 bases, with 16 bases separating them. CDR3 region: CASRASLLREAFF. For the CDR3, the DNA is TGTGCCAGCAGAGCCTCCCTCCTTCGAGAAGCTTTCTTT.